This T cell receptor beta chain was recovered during a study of OX40 agonist ivuxolimab in advanced cancers. In the study overall: Patients were given ivuxolimab, an antibody that agonizes OX40 (CD134). Those treated in dose escalation had hepatocellular carcinoma, melanoma, renal cell cancer or head and neck cancer.

Clones were sequenced by immunoSEQ multiplex PCR, and TCRdb holds only the in-frame ones, with some missing. Among some 43,000 clones, about nine tenths were seen once, and the ten largest hold 3.4%. Remarks on this clone: What it binds is unknown.

Points from the study as a whole: CD4+ T cells averaged fewer expanded clones than CD8+ T cells.

This CDR3 is 15 amino acids long. CDR1 is SEHNR and CDR2 is FQNEAQ in the germline V gene (reference sequence). Between the trimmed V and J ends, which lost 6 bases and 4 bases, there was a span of 15 bases. This sample comprised CD4+ or CD8+ T cells sorted from blood, obtained in a trial of the OX40 agonist ivuxolimab. The clonotype comes from an adult with an advanced solid tumor such as melanoma, head and neck, liver or kidney cancer. The chain carries TRBV7-9 and TRBJ2-2; D is ambiguous. The CDR3 DNA follows: TGTGCCAGCAGGGACGCCGAACACCGCACCGGGGAGCTGTTTTTT. It encodes CASRDAEHRTGELFF.